This record concerns one TCR beta chain sequence. The data are from a study of blood T cell repertoires in COVID-19. Looked up from germline, CDR1 is SGHNT and CDR2 is YYREEE (reference sequence). V was clipped by 4 bases and J by 0 bases; unmatched bases: 7. There are 16 residues in the CDR3. Per the original data handling: Reference gene primer amplification gave estimated nucleated cell counts. Assay used: immunoSEQ multiplex PCR; TCRdb lists only in-frame clones, some missing. V, J and clone size reflect that table, while D and trimming were determined from the DNA. The table lists about 140,000 clones, over 60% of them singletons.

Sequencing was carried out using peripheral blood. V and J are TRBV5-4 and TRBJ1-3; 7 positions match TRBD1. The origin of this receptor is a woman of 80 years or more with active or convalescent COVID-19. In DNA form, the CDR3 reads TGTGCCAGCAGCCCAGGGGGTGGACACTCTGGAAACACCATATATTTT. Its protein is CASSPGGGHSGNTIYF.